The sequence of this T cell receptor beta chain was determined in a study of T cell repertoires in cytomegalovirus infection. Looking at the study overall: It was the public TCR beta signatures that indicated both CMV infection and matching HLA type.

This clonotype was observed many times. The antigen is undetermined. Trimming took 1 base from V and 5 from J, leaving 9 bases between them. CDR3 length: 14 amino acids. Germline CDR1 SGHTA, CDR2 FQGNSA. MiXCR, applied by TCRdb to the reads, yields one record per CDR3 protein. The sample consists of roughly 100,000 distinct CDR3 sequences, 16% of them appearing once. Study-wide results and caveats: Within the response measured ex vivo, HLA-C-restricted CMV-specific TCR beta clonotypes were dominant.

Sequenced: PBMCs. V is TRBV7-2 and J is TRBJ1-5, with D uncertain. The clonotype comes from a human donor in good health (CMV status not recorded). Some clones in this sample may be carry-over from other donors' samples. CDR3: CASSLGPSYQPQHF. In DNA form, the CDR3 reads TGTGCCAGCAGCTTAGGGCCGTCTTATCAGCCCCAGCATTTT.